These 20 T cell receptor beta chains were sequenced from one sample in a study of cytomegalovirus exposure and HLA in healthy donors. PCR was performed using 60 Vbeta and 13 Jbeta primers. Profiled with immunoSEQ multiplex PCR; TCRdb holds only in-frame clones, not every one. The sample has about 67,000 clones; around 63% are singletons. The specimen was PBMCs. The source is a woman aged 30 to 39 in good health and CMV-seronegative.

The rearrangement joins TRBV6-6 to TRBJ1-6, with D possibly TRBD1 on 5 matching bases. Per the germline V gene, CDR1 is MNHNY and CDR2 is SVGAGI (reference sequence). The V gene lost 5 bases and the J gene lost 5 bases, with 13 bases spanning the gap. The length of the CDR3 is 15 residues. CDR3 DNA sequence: TGTGCCAGCAGTAGCCCGGGGGTGAATAATTCACCCCTCCACTTT. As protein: CASSSPGVNNSPLHF.

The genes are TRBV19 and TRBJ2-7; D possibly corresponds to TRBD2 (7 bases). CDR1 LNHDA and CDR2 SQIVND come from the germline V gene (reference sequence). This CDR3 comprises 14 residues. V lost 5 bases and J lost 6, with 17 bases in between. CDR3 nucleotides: TGTGCCAGTAGTCGGCGGGGGCCGCAGATCGAGCAGTACTTC. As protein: CASSRRGPQIEQYF.

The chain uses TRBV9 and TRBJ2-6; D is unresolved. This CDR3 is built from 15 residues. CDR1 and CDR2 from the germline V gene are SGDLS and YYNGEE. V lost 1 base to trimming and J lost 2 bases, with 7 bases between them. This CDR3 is CASSVLRPGANVLTF. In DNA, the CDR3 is TGTGCCAGCAGCGTACTCCGTCCTGGGGCCAACGTCCTGACTTTC. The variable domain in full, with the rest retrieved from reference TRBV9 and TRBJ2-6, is DSGVTQTPKHLITATGQRVTLRCSPRSGDLSVYWYQQSLDQGLQFLIQYYNGEERAKGNILERFSAQQFPDLHSELNLSSLELGDSALYFCASSVLRPGANVLTFGAGSRLTVL.

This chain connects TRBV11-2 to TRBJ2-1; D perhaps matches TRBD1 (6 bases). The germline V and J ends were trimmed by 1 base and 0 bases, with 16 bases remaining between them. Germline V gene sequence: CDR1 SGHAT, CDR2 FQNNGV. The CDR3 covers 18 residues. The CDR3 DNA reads TGTGCCAGCAGCTTAGGTAGCGAGGGGGTTAGCTCCTACAATGAGCAGTTCTTC. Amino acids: CASSLGSEGVSSYNEQFF.

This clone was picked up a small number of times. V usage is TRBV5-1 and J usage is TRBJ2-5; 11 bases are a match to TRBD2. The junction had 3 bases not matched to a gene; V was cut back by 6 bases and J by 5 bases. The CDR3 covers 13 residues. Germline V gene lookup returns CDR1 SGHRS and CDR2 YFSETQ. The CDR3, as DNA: TGCGCCAGCAAACTAGCGGGGGACGAGACCCAGTACTTC. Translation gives CASKLAGDETQYF.

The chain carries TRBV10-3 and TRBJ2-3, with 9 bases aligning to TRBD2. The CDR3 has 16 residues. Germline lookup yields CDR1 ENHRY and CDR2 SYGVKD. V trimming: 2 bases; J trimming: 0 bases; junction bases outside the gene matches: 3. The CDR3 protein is CAISEGGGASTDTQYF. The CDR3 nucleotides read TGTGCCATCAGTGAGGGCGGGGGGGCGAGCACAGATACGCAGTATTTT.

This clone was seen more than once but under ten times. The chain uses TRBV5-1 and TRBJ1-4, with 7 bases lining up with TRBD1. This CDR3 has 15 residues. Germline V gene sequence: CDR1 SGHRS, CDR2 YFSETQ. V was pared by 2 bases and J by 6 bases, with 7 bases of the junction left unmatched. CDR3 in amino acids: CASSFLTGTDEKLFF. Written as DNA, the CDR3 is TGCGCCAGCAGCTTCCTGACAGGGACTGATGAAAAACTGTTTTTT.

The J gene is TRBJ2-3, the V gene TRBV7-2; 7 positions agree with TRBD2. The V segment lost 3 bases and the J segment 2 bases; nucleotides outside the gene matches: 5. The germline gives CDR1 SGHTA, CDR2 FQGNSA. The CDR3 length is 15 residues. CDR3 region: CASSFWDYLTDTQYF. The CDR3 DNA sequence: TGTGCCAGCAGCTTTTGGGACTACCTCACAGATACGCAGTATTTT.

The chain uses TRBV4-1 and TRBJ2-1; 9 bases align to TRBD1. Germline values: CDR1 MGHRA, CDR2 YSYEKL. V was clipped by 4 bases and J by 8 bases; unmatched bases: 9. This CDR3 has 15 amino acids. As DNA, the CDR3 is TGCGCCAGCAGCCCCCGGGACAGGGTTGGTTATGAGCAGTTCTTC. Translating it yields CASSPRDRVGYEQFF.

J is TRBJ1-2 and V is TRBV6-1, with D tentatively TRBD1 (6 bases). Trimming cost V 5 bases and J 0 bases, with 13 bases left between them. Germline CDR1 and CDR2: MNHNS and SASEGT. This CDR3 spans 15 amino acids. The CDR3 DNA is TGTGCCAGCAGTATCGGGGGGGCCGCTAACTATGGCTACACCTTC. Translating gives CASSIGGAANYGYTF.

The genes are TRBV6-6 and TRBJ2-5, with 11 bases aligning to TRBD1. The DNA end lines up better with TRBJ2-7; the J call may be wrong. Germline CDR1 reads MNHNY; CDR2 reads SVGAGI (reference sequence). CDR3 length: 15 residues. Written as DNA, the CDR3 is TGTGCCAGCAGTTACTCCCGGGACAGGGGGGACGAGCAGTACTTC. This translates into CASSYSRDRGDEQYF.

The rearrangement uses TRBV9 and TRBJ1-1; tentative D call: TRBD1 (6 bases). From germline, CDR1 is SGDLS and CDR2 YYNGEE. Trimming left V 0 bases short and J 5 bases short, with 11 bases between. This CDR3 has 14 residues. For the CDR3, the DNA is TGTGCCAGCAGCGTAGCCAGGGGTGGAACTGAAGCTTTCTTT. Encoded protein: CASSVARGGTEAFF.

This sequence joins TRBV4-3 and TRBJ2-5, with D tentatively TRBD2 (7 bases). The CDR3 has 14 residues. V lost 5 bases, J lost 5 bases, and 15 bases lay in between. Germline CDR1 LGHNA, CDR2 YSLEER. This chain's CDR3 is CASSSRTRGETQYF. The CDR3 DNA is TGCGCCAGCAGCTCTCGGACTAGGGGGGAGACCCAGTACTTC.

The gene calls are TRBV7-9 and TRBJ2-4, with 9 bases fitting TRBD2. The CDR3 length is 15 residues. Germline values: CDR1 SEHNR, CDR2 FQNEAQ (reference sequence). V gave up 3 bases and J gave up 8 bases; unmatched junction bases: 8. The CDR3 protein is CASSLGSGGHYIQYF. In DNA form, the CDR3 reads TGTGCCAGCAGCTTGGGTAGCGGGGGCCATTACATTCAGTACTTC.

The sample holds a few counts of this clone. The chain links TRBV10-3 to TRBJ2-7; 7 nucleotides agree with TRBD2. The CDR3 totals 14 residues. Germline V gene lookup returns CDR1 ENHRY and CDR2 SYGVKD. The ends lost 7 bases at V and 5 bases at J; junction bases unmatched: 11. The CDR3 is CAINGGEEADEQYF. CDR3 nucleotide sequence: TGTGCCATCAATGGGGGGGAGGAGGCCGACGAGCAGTACTTC.

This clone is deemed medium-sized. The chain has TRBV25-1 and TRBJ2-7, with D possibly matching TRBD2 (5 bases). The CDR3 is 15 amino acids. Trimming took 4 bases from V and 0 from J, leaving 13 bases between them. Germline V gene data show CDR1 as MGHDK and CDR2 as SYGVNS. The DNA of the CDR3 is TGTGCCAGCAGTGCCGGGAACCGCGGCTCCTACGAGCAGTACTTC. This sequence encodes CASSAGNRGSYEQYF.

CDR3 DNA: TGTGCCTGGAGTGGGGACAGGGGGGACCATTCACCCCTCCACTTT. This translates into CAWSGDRGDHSPLHF. V and J are TRBV30 and TRBJ1-6; 11 nucleotides match TRBD1. This CDR3 comprises 15 residues. With V trimmed by 1 base and J by 8 bases, 4 bases remained unmatched. Germline CDR1 GTSNPN, CDR2 SVGIG (reference sequence).

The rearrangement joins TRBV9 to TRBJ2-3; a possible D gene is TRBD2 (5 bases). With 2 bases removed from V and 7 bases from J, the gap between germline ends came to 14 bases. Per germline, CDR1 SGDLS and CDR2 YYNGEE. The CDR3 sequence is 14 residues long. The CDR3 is CASSVLASSNTQYF. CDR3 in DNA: TGTGCCAGCAGCGTCTTAGCGTCTAGCAATACGCAGTATTTT.

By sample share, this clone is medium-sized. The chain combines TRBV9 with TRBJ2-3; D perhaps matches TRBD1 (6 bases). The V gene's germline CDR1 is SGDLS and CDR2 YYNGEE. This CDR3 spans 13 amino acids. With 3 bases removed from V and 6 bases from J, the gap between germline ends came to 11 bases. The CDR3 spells CASSADQGDTQYF. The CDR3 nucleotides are TGTGCCAGCAGCGCAGATCAGGGGGATACGCAGTATTTT.

The CDR3 reads CASSSPPGQGEDGYTF. The CDR3 DNA is TGTGCCAGCAGCTCCCCCCCCGGACAGGGGGAGGATGGCTACACCTTC. The chain joins TRBV5-5 to TRBJ1-2; 10 positions match TRBD1. The CDR3 spans 16 residues. Germline lookup yields CDR1 SGHKS and CDR2 YYEKEE (reference sequence). V shed 3 bases, J shed 6 bases, and the junction held 11 bases outside the gene matches.